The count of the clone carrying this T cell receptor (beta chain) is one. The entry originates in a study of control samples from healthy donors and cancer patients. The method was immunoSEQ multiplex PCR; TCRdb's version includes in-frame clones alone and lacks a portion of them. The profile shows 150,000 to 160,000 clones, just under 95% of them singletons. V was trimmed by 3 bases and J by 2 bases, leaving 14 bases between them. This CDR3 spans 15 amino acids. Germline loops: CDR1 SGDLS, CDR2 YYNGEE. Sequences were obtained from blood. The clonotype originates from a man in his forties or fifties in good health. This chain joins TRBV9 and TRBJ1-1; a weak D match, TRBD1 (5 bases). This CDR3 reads CASSAQGLGNTEAFF. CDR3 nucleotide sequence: TGTGCCAGCAGCGCTCAGGGATTAGGAAACACTGAAGCTTTCTTT.